The 4 T cell receptor beta chains in this list originate from one sample, sequenced in a study of blood T cell repertoires in COVID-19. Sequencing was performed with immunoSEQ multiplex PCR; in TCRdb, only in-frame clones are kept and a portion is missing. Of around 70,000 clones listed, around 90% were seen once; the top ten hold 5.1%. Sequencing was carried out using peripheral blood. The origin of the receptors is a human donor in a cohort sampled during active COVID-19.

The rearrangement uses TRBV2 and TRBJ1-3; 11 nucleotides match TRBD1. The CDR3 covers 16 residues. V gave up 6 bases and J gave up 5 bases; unmatched junction bases: 9. Germline assignment: CDR1 SNHLY and CDR2 FYNNEI. The CDR3 loop is CASRRDRGDGRNTIYF. For the CDR3, the DNA is TGTGCCAGCAGAAGGGACAGGGGGGATGGGAGAAACACCATATATTTT.

The J gene is TRBJ2-7, the V gene TRBV28; 8 bases fit TRBD1. The V and J ends lost 6 bases and 4 bases, in that order; junction bases with no gene match: 8. Germline CDR1 reads MDHEN; CDR2 reads SYDVKM. CDR3 size: 14 residues. The CDR3 DNA reads TGTGCCAGCAGGGCGGACAGGGTGGGTTACGAGCAGTACTTC. This encodes CASRADRVGYEQYF.

The V and J genes are TRBV3-1 (or the pseudogene TRBV3-2) and TRBJ2-1; 10 bases fit TRBD2. V was clipped by 5 bases and J by 8 bases; unmatched bases: 9. There are 15 residues in the CDR3. Germline CDR1 and CDR2: LGHDT and YNNKEL (reference sequence). The CDR3 coding sequence is TGTGCCAGCAGCGGAGCTAGCGGGGGTGTTTATGAGCAGTTCTTC. This codes for CASSGASGGVYEQFF.

The V and J genes are TRBV4-1 and TRBJ2-5, with a weak D call TRBD2 (6 bases). The V and J ends lost 0 bases and 5 bases respectively, with 16 bases between them. The CDR3 totals 16 residues. Germline assignment: CDR1 MGHRA and CDR2 YSYEKL. The CDR3 DNA sequence: TGCGCCAGCAGCCAAGATCTTCCGGGGGTTGGGGAGACCCAGTACTTC. This gives the protein CASSQDLPGVGETQYF.